These T cell receptor beta chains were read from a single sample in a study of identical twins. TCRdb itself ran the 5' RACE reads through MiXCR, one entry per CDR3 protein. Of some 500,000 distinct CDR3 sequences listed, 9.6% are singletons. This sample was also put to use in a study of yellow fever vaccine responses in identical twins.

The specimen was PBMCs. The receptors originated from a woman under 30 in good health. Each CDR3 is given with its conserved first and last residue. Each record gives: J gene, CDR3 length, V gene, clone size, D gene, CDR3 DNA, CDR3 protein. D genes are given only for firm matches. Only part of the rows carry a size: once, few, many, or a class if the clone is expanded.

>TRBJ2-7|12|TRBV6-5|few|TRBD1
TGTGCCAGCAGCCGTGACCGGGACAGGTGGTACTTC
CASSRDRDRWYF
>TRBJ2-1|12|TRBV5-1|.|.
TGCGCCAGTGCGGTGACCTACAATGAGCAGTTCTTC
CASAVTYNEQFF
>TRBJ2-7|14|TRBV6-1|many|.
TGTGCCAGCAGTCCACAGGGCAATACCTACGAGCAGTACTTC
CASSPQGNTYEQYF
>TRBJ2-4|14|TRBV28|.|.
TGTGCCAGCAGTCCCCAGGCCCTCGGGGACATTCAGTACTTC
CASSPQALGDIQYF
>TRBJ2-5|16|TRBV28|few|.
TGTGCCAGCAGTGTGGACTCTTCGAAGTACCAAGAGACCCAGTACTTC
CASSVDSSKYQETQYF
>TRBJ2-3|15|TRBV12-3/TRBV12-4|many|.
TGTGCCAGCAGTCCGGCGATTAGAAGCACAGATACGCAGTATTTT
CASSPAIRSTDTQYF
>TRBJ2-3|13|TRBV20-1|few|.
TGCAGTGCTACAACAGGGTTTGGAGATACGCAGTATTTT
CSATTGFGDTQYF
>TRBJ2-5|13|TRBV6-2/TRBV6-3|many|.
TGTGCCAGCAGTGGGTCCCTAATTAGGACCCAGTACTTC
CASSGSLIRTQYF
>TRBJ1-4|12|TRBV6-2/TRBV6-3|.|.
TGTGCCAGCAGAAGCCGGACCGGAGAACTGTTTTTT
CASRSRTGELFF
>TRBJ2-1|15|TRBV5-1|few|TRBD2
TGCGCCAGCAGCCGCCCTAGCGGTACGGACAATGAGCAGTTCTTC
CASSRPSGTDNEQFF
>TRBJ2-7|17|TRBV18|few|.
TGTGCCAGCTCACCAAGAATACCAGGGGAGGAAGCCTACGAGCAGTACTTC
CASSPRIPGEEAYEQYF
>TRBJ2-1|16|TRBV9|few|TRBD2
TGTGCCAGCAGTCAGGAGCGGGGAATCCTAGACAATGAGCAGTTCTTC
CASSQERGILDNEQFF
>TRBJ1-1|14|TRBV7-9|.|TRBD1
TGTGCCAGCAGCCACCGACAGGGGAGCACTGAAGCTTTCTTT
CASSHRQGSTEAFF
>TRBJ2-5|12|TRBV29-1|many|TRBD1
TGCAGCGTGAGGACAGGACAAGAGACCCAGTACTTC
CSVRTGQETQYF
>TRBJ1-1|13|TRBV20-1|many|.
TGCAGTGTTACACGACCAGGAGCTACTGAAGCTTTCTTT
CSVTRPGATEAFF
>TRBJ1-1|13|TRBV6-4|few|TRBD1
TGTGCCAGCAGTGCCTCTACAGGGGGCGAAGCTTTCTTT
CASSASTGGEAFF
>TRBJ2-7|15|TRBV11-2|few|.
TGTGCCAGCAGCTTTAACAGGAGGAGCTCCTACGAGCAGTACTTC
CASSFNRRSSYEQYF
>TRBJ2-1|12|TRBV3-1|many|.
TGTGCCAGCAGCCAGAGGGGGGCCGACCCCGACTTC
CASSQRGADPDF
>TRBJ1-1|12|TRBV29-1|.|.
TGCAGCGTTGAATATCAGGCGGCCGAAGCTTTCTTT
CSVEYQAAEAFF
>TRBJ1-5|13|TRBV12-3/TRBV12-4|.|TRBD1
TGTGCCAGCAACCGACAGGGAGGACAGCCCCAGCATTTT
CASNRQGGQPQHF
>TRBJ2-7|18|TRBV4-3|many|.
TGCGCCAGCAGCCAAGACCTGCCCGGAGGGGGCCAGACCTACGAGCAGTACTTC
CASSQDLPGGGQTYEQYF
>TRBJ2-7|17|TRBV6-5|many|TRBD2
TGTGCCAGCAGTTCAGCCGGGACTAGCGGGCTATCCTACGAGCAGTACTTC
CASSSAGTSGLSYEQYF
>TRBJ2-3|13|TRBV24-1|.|.
TGTGCCACCAGTCCAACAGGCACAGATACGCAGTATTTT
CATSPTGTDTQYF
>TRBJ1-4|15|TRBV18|once|.
TGTGCCAGCTCACCAAGAACGGGAACTAATGAAAAACTGTTTTTT
CASSPRTGTNEKLFF
>TRBJ2-1|17|TRBV4-3|.|TRBD2
TGCGCCAGCAGCCAAGTCGACCTAGCGGACTCCTACAATGAGCAGTTCTTC
CASSQVDLADSYNEQFF
>TRBJ1-4|15|TRBV7-9|many|.
TGTGCCAGCAGCTTAGACGGGGGCTTTAATGAAAAACTGTTTTTT
CASSLDGGFNEKLFF
>TRBJ2-7|14|TRBV7-2|.|TRBD1
TGTGCCAGCAGTTCCCTTCGGACAGGCTACGAGCAGTACTTC
CASSSLRTGYEQYF
>TRBJ2-3|13|TRBV14|many|.
TGTGCCAGCAGCCAAATTCAGGGAGATACGCAGTATTTT
CASSQIQGDTQYF
>TRBJ2-3|13|TRBV28|.|.
TGTGCCAACACTAAAACGGGCACAGATACGCAGTATTTT
CANTKTGTDTQYF
>TRBJ2-3|13|TRBV20-1|.|.
TGCAGTGCTAGACGGACAGCGACAGATACGCAGTATTTT
CSARRTATDTQYF
>TRBJ2-7|14|TRBV12-3/TRBV12-4|.|TRBD1
TGTGCCAGCAGTCTCAGGGGACAGAACTACGAGCAGTACTTC
CASSLRGQNYEQYF
>TRBJ1-2|14|TRBV21-1|.|.
TGTGCCAGCAGCAAAGAGAGACCATATCCTGGCTACACCTTC
CASSKERPYPGYTF
>TRBJ2-1|14|TRBV29-1|few|TRBD1
TGCAGCGTTGCGTCCGGGACAGGGTACAATGAGCAGTTCTTC
CSVASGTGYNEQFF
>TRBJ2-3|12|TRBV9|.|.
TGTGCCAGCAGCGTACAGGGGGATACGCAGTATTTT
CASSVQGDTQYF
>TRBJ2-1|14|TRBV20-1|many|TRBD1
TGCAGTGCTAGACCGGGACAGGGCATTAATGAGCAGTTCTTC
CSARPGQGINEQFF
>TRBJ2-7|15|TRBV20-1|.|TRBD1
TGCAGTGCTAGAGACAGACAGGGGGTTTTCTACGAGCAGTACTTC
CSARDRQGVFYEQYF
>TRBJ2-3|12|TRBV6-5|.|.
TGTGCCACCACTTCCGTCGGAGATACGCAGTATTTT
CATTSVGDTQYF
>TRBJ2-7|15|TRBV6-1|.|.
TGTGCCAGCAGGAAAGACCGGGACACAAAATACGAGCAGTACTTC
CASRKDRDTKYEQYF
>TRBJ2-1|17|TRBV11-2|few|.
TGTGCCAGCAGCTTAGAGGGGGGAGGCGGCTCCTACAATGAGCAGTTCTTC
CASSLEGGGGSYNEQFF
>TRBJ2-3|13|TRBV6-2/TRBV6-3|.|.
TGTGCCAGCAGAGGGACTTTCACAGATACGCAGTATTTT
CASRGTFTDTQYF
>TRBJ1-1|17|TRBV11-2|few|.
TGTGCCAGCAGCTTAGCTGTAGTCGGTGGGCCCGGCGCTGAAGCTTTCTTT
CASSLAVVGGPGAEAFF
>TRBJ2-1|19|TRBV7-8|.|TRBD2
TGTGCCAGCAGCCTTACTAGCGGGAGGGCCCGGGAGTCCTACAATGAGCAGTTCTTC
CASSLTSGRARESYNEQFF
>TRBJ2-3|15|TRBV10-3|few|TRBD2
TGTGCCATCAGTGGGCTAGCGGGAAGTACAGATACGCAGTATTTT
CAISGLAGSTDTQYF